The 25 T cell receptor beta chains below come from one sample, sequenced in a study of tissue T cells after allogeneic stem cell transplantation. Time point denoted: mouse harvest day 14 after allogeneic transplant. Mouse grafts combined 10^7 T-cell-depleted bone marrow cells with 10^6 splenic CD5+ T cells. TCRdb's table, derived via immunoSEQ multiplex PCR, lists solely in-frame clones and lacks some. This table has several thousand clones, about 44% appearing once. The material sequenced was gut tissue. The receptors originated from a female BALB/c mouse given C57BL/6 T cells with graft-versus-host disease after an allogeneic hematopoietic cell transplant.

As for this clone: The genes and germline here are from mouse. The read is 1 residue too short to cover the CDR3 end, so that end is filled in from the germline J gene. The rearrangement uses TRBV19 and TRBJ2-2; TRBD2 is a possible D gene (5 bases). Germline V gene data show CDR1 as FNHDT and CDR2 as SITEND (reference sequence). CDR3 length: 15 amino acids. The germline V and J ends were trimmed by 2 bases and 0 bases, with 8 bases remaining between them. Incomplete CDR3 DNA: TGTGCCAGCAGTATGGGCTGGGCAAACACCGGGCAGCTCTAC. Protein product: CASSMGWANTGQLY. The CDR3, in full, reads CASSMGWANTGQLYF.

Comments on this clone: The germline and genes are mouse ones. The read terminates 1 residue ahead of where the CDR3 ends, so the germline J gene completes it. V and J are TRBV13-2 and TRBJ2-2; 10 bases are a match to TRBD1. Germline lookup yields CDR1 NNHNN and CDR2 SYGAGS (reference sequence). Trimming removed 5 bases from V and 4 bases from J; junction bases left unmatched: 8. The CDR3 extends over 16 amino acids. The covered CDR3 bases are TGTGCCAGCGGACACCGGGACAGGGGAGGCACCGGGCAGCTCTAC. Its protein product is CASGHRDRGGTGQLY. The whole CDR3 reads CASGHRDRGGTGQLYF.

Notes on this clone: A read error is the likely source, as a far larger clone sits one nucleotide away. Any gene name here is a mouse gene name. The sample holds other DNA sequences that translate to the same CDR3. The CDR3 sequence: CATRPGGREQYF. CDR3 DNA (partial): TGTGCCACTAGACCGGGGGGGCGGGAACAGTAC. The rearrangement uses TRBV13-3 and TRBJ2-7; 8 bases fit TRBD2. The read is 1 residue too short to cover the CDR3 end, so that end is filled in from the germline J gene. The CDR3 length is 12 residues. With 9 bases clipped from V and 7 bases from J, the junction kept 9 bases outside the gene matches. Germline lookup yields CDR1 NNHDY and CDR2 SYVADS.

This clone was counted only a few times. Each gene name is a mouse one. The sequence runs out 1 residue before the end of the CDR3; the remainder is reconstructed from the germline J gene. The chain employs TRBV4 and TRBJ2-7; 11 positions match TRBD2. The V gene end was trimmed by 4 bases and the J gene end by 4 bases; junction bases not matched to a gene: 3. This CDR3 spans 14 amino acids. Germline V CDR1 and CDR2: LGHDT, YNNKQL (reference sequence). The CDR3 bases that were read are TGTGCCAGCAGCTCCGGGACTGGGGGTTATGAACAGTAC. Protein: CASSSGTGGYEQY. The full CDR3 protein is CASSSGTGGYEQYF.

On this clone itself: These gene names are mouse names. The read terminates 1 residue before the CDR3 end, so the remaining end is supplied by the germline J gene. The same CDR3 can be traced to other DNA sequences in this sample. The V call is TRBV19, the J call TRBJ2-7; 8 bases are a match to TRBD2. The V gene's germline CDR1 is FNHDT and CDR2 SITEND (reference sequence). V lost 0 bases to trimming and J lost 7 bases; unmatched junction nucleotides: 6. The CDR3 has 14 residues. The CDR3 DNA, read in part, is TGTGCCAGCAGTATAGTGGGGGGGGCGGGGGAACAGTAC. Its protein product is CASSIVGGAGEQY. The complete CDR3 reads CASSIVGGAGEQYF.

With respect to this clone: Gene names denote mouse genes. The CDR3 end is not reached by the read, which stops 1 residue before it; the germline J gene fills it in. This chain links TRBV12-1 with TRBJ1-3; the D gene is possibly TRBD1 (5 bases). Looked up from germline, CDR1 is SGHSN and CDR2 is HYEKVE. The CDR3 has 12 residues. Trimming cost V 2 bases and J 4 bases, with 5 bases left between them. The chain's CDR3 is CASSRQGNTLYF. The DNA read from the CDR3 is TGTGCCAGCTCTCGACAGGGAAATACGCTCTAT. The full variable domain, its missing parts supplied by reference TRBV12-1 and TRBJ1-3, is DSGVVQSPRHIIKEKGGRSVLTCIPISGHSNVVWYQQTLGKELKFLIQHYEKVERDKGFLPSRFSVQQFDDYHSEMNMSALELEDSAMYFCASSRQGNTLYFGEGSRLIVV.

Details on this clone: Mouse names are used for the genes. The sequenced fragment ends 1 residue before the CDR3 boundary, so the rest is inferred from the germline J gene. The chain has TRBV3 and TRBJ1-2; D is perhaps TRBD1 (6 bases). V shed 4 bases and J shed 0 bases, with 9 bases lying between them. The CDR3 contains 14 residues. Germline V gives CDR1 SNHLY, CDR2 FYNGKV (reference sequence). Here the CDR3 reads CASSSGTSNSDYTF. Partial CDR3 DNA: TGTGCCAGCAGCTCCGGGACATCAAACTCCGACTACACC.

Comments on this clone: One end of the junction is discordant with germline, which a read error may explain. Genes and germline come from the mouse. The read ends 1 residue early relative to the CDR3; the germline J gene fills the gap. This rearrangement joins TRBV26 to TRBJ1-3, with D hard to call. Germline V gene sequence: CDR1 KGHPV, CDR2 FQNQEV (reference sequence). The CDR3 sequence is 14 residues long. The sequenced part of the CDR3 DNA is TGTGCCAGCAGTCTGGCTAATTCTAGAAACACGCTCTAT. Amino acid sequence: CASSLANSRNTLY. The complete CDR3 reads CASSLANSRNTLYF.

About this clone: Gene names are the mouse ones. Read sequence stops 1 residue before the CDR3 end, and the germline J gene provides the missing end. The V gene is TRBV26, the J gene TRBJ2-3, with 8 positions matching TRBD1. V dropped 4 bases and J dropped 0; count of bases not matched to a gene: 0. This CDR3 spans 14 amino acids. Germline loops: CDR1 KGHPV, CDR2 FQNQEV (reference sequence). Partial CDR3 DNA: TGTGCCAGCAGTCGGACAGGGAGTGCAGAAACGCTGTAT. This encodes CASSRTGSAETLY. The entire CDR3 is CASSRTGSAETLYF.

Comments on this clone: Gene names and germline match the mouse. The read falls 1 residue short of the CDR3 end, and the missing part is taken from the germline J gene. This chain links TRBV26 with TRBJ2-1; 11 bases agree with TRBD2. The CDR3 has 16 amino acids. Trimming took 0 bases from V and 4 from J; bases not matched to a gene: 2. Germline lookup yields CDR1 KGHPV and CDR2 FQNQEV (reference sequence). The CDR3 region is CASSLSTGGGYAEQFF. The DNA read from the CDR3 is TGTGCCAGCAGTCTGTCGACTGGGGGGGGGTATGCTGAGCAGTTC. Combining the CDR3 with reference TRBV26 and TRBJ2-1 gives the whole variable domain NSKVIQTPRYLVKGQGQKAKMRCIPEKGHPVVFWYQQNKNNEFKFLINFQNQEVLQQIDMTEKRFSAECPSNSPCSLEIQSSEAGDSALYLCASSLSTGGGYAEQFFGPGTRLTVL.

In this sample, this clone is medium-sized (0.01 to 0.1%). The germline and genes are mouse ones. With the read ending 1 residue before the CDR3 end, the germline J gene is used to fill in that end. The V call is TRBV3, the J call TRBJ1-5; TRBD1 might be the D (6 bases). Trimming shortened V by 1 base and J by 0 bases, and 7 bases separated the two germline ends. The CDR3 contains 15 residues. Germline CDR1 is SNHLY and CDR2 is FYNGKV (reference sequence). CDR3 bases read: TGTGCCAGCAGCTTAGACAGGGTTAACAACCAGGCTCCGCTT. Protein product: CASSLDRVNNQAPL. The full CDR3 is CASSLDRVNNQAPLF.

On this clone: The gene names given are mouse names. The DNA ends 1 residue before the CDR3 does, and the rest of the CDR3 is filled in from the germline J gene. This chain connects TRBV26 to TRBJ2-5; no reliable D call. The germline V gene encodes CDR1 KGHPV and CDR2 FQNQEV (reference sequence). The V gene lost 0 bases and the J gene lost 0 bases, with 7 bases spanning the gap. CDR3 length: 15 residues. CDR3 sequence reads: CASSLSGSNQDTQYF. CDR3 bases read: TGTGCCAGCAGTCTGTCAGGGAGTAACCAAGACACCCAGTAC.

By share of the sample, this clone is medium-sized. The gene symbols are mouse symbols. Sequencing ends 1 residue short of the CDR3 end; the germline J gene provides the rest. The gene calls are TRBV26 and TRBJ1-3, with 11 bases identical to TRBD1. The V gene end was trimmed by 6 bases and the J gene end by 2 bases; junction bases not matched to a gene: 3. The V gene's germline CDR1 is KGHPV and CDR2 FQNQEV (reference sequence). The CDR3 totals 15 residues. The sequenced part of the CDR3 DNA is TGTGCCAGCAGACCGGGACAGGGGGCTGGAAATACGCTCTAT. This encodes CASRPGQGAGNTLY. The full CDR3 sequence reads CASRPGQGAGNTLYF.

In regard to this clone: All gene names here are mouse names. Sequencing ends 1 residue short of the CDR3 end; the germline J gene provides the rest. This chain joins TRBV3 and TRBJ2-3; unclear D gene. The CDR3 spans 13 residues. V lost 4 bases and J lost 3, with 8 bases in between. Per germline, CDR1 SNHLY and CDR2 FYNGKV (reference sequence). CDR3 region: CASSWGRAETLYF. The CDR3 bases that were read are TGTGCCAGCAGCTGGGGTAGGGCAGAAACGCTGTAT.

Remarks on this clone: Any gene name here is a mouse gene name. Coverage ceases 1 residue before the CDR3 finishes, and the germline J gene fills in the end. The chain is built from TRBV29 and TRBJ2-2; D gene ambiguous. With 6 bases removed from V and 1 base from J, the gap between germline ends came to 3 bases. The germline V gene has CDR1 MSHET and CDR2 SYDVDS. This CDR3 has 12 residues. The CDR3 loop reads CASRINTGQLYF. The sequenced part of the CDR3 DNA is TGTGCTAGCAGAATAAACACCGGGCAGCTCTAC.

The table lists this clone with a count of one. These gene names are mouse names. The read falls 1 residue short of the CDR3 end, and the missing part is taken from the germline J gene. V usage is TRBV26 and J usage is TRBJ2-5, with D tentatively TRBD1 or TRBD2 (5 bases each). CDR3 size: 14 residues. V lost 1 base and J lost 5, with 10 bases in between. Germline lookup yields CDR1 KGHPV and CDR2 FQNQEV (reference sequence). This CDR3 is CASSLWGNGDTQYF. Partial CDR3 DNA: TGTGCCAGCAGTCTGTGGGGGAACGGAGACACCCAGTAC.

Notes on this clone: The gene symbols are mouse symbols. The read ends 1 residue shy of where the CDR3 ends; the end is completed using the germline J gene. The chain recombines TRBV12-1 with TRBJ1-1; D is undetermined. The V end was cut by 0 bases, the J end by 1 base, with 2 bases between. The CDR3 contains 12 residues. Germline V gives CDR1 SGHSN, CDR2 HYEKVE. CDR3 bases read: TGTGCCAGCTCTCTCTTGAACACAGAAGTCTTC. As protein: CASSLLNTEVF. The full-length CDR3 reads as CASSLLNTEVFF.

In the case of this clone: Gene labels here are mouse ones. The read ends 1 residue before the CDR3 terminus; that terminus is restored from the germline J gene. The V call is TRBV4, the J call TRBJ1-5, with 7 bases aligning to TRBD1. CDR1 LGHDT and CDR2 YNNKQL come from the germline V gene (reference sequence). V lost 5 bases, J lost 3 bases, and 1 base stayed unmatched. The CDR3 is 13 residues long. CDR3 DNA (partial): TGTGCCAGCAGCGGGACAGTCAACCAGGCTCCGCTT. This gives the protein CASSGTVNQAPL. The CDR3 as a whole reads CASSGTVNQAPLF.

Notes on this clone: Gene names follow the mouse nomenclature. The CDR3 end falls 1 residue outside the read, so it is completed with the germline J gene. The rearrangement joins TRBV12-1 to TRBJ2-7, with TRBD2 matching 8 bases. CDR1 is SGHSN, CDR2 HYEKVE, per germline. Trimming cost V 4 bases and J 0 bases; bases outside gene matches: 7. This CDR3 spans 15 amino acids. CDR3 in amino acids: CASSLWGDSSYEQYF. CDR3 bases read: TGTGCCAGCTCCCTCTGGGGGGATAGCTCCTATGAACAGTAC.

This clone has only a few counts. Gene names refer to mouse genes. The read is 1 residue too short to cover the CDR3 end, so that end is filled in from the germline J gene. This sample also contains other DNA sequences that code for the same CDR3. The genes are TRBV26 and TRBJ2-7; D is undetermined. The CDR3 is 12 residues long. Germline lookup yields CDR1 KGHPV and CDR2 FQNQEV (reference sequence). V lost 0 bases and J 4 bases, leaving 4 bases between the germline ends. CDR3 DNA (partial): TGTGCCAGCAGTCTGTCTGGGTATGAACAGTAC. Its translation is CASSLSGYEQY. The full CDR3 protein reads CASSLSGYEQYF.

A note on this clone: The listed genes are named as in mouse. Read coverage stops 1 residue before the CDR3 terminus; the germline J gene supplies the remainder. The chain has TRBV31 and TRBJ1-4; TRBD1 matches 9 bases. CDR3 length: 16 residues. The V and J ends lost 2 bases and 2 bases, in that order; junction bases with no gene match: 6. CDR1 and CDR2 from the germline V gene are GKSSPN and SITVG. CDR3 DNA, as far as it was read: TGTGCCTGGAGTTCAGGACAGGGGAGATCCAACGAAAGATTATTT. It translates to CAWSSGQGRSNERLF. The whole CDR3 sequence reads CAWSSGQGRSNERLFF.

Worth noting for this clone: The gene names here belong to mouse. The read finishes 1 residue shy of the CDR3 end, and the germline J gene is used to complete it. J is TRBJ2-1 and V is TRBV13-1, with TRBD1 identical over 8 bases. The germline gives CDR1 NSHNY, CDR2 SYGAGN. The CDR3 sequence is 15 residues long. V shed 0 bases and J 3 bases; nucleotides not matched to a gene: 2. The part of the CDR3 DNA that was read is TGTGCCAGCAGTGATGCAGGGGGCGGCTATGCTGAGCAGTTC. It is translated as CASSDAGGGYAEQF. The whole CDR3 sequence is CASSDAGGGYAEQFF.

This clone showed up just once. Genes and germline come from the mouse. Read coverage stops 1 residue before the CDR3 terminus; the germline J gene supplies the remainder. J is TRBJ2-4 and V is TRBV15; D call uncertain. CDR3 length equals 12 residues. Germline assignment: CDR1 SGHND and CDR2 FRSKSL. V lost 4 bases to trimming and J lost 3 bases, with 5 bases between them. The CDR3 spells CASSSKQNTLYF. The CDR3 DNA, read in part, is TGTGCCAGCAGTTCGAAGCAAAACACCTTGTAC.

Only one count was recorded for this clone. Here the gene names and germline are mouse. The read falls 1 residue short of the CDR3 end, and the missing part is taken from the germline J gene. The chain uses TRBV13-3 and TRBJ1-6, with a possible D match to TRBD1 (5 bases). TRBJ1-6 is an ORF; its function is uncertain. The CDR3 loop spans 14 amino acids. Germline V CDR1 and CDR2: NNHDY, SYVADS. Between the trimmed V and J ends, which lost 2 bases and 3 bases, there was a span of 6 bases. The CDR3 sequence is CASSDRDYNSPLYF. Partial CDR3 DNA: TGTGCCAGCAGTGACAGGGACTATAATTCGCCCCTCTAC.

Points on this clone: The gene names given are mouse names. The sequence runs out 1 residue before the end of the CDR3; the remainder is reconstructed from the germline J gene. V gene TRBV26 combines with J gene TRBJ1-3; D is undetermined. The germline CDR1 and CDR2 sequences are KGHPV and FQNQEV (reference sequence). This CDR3 is built from 11 residues. V lost 3 bases to trimming and J lost 3 bases, with 0 bases between them. CDR3 loop: CASSLGNTLYF. The DNA read from the CDR3 is TGTGCCAGCAGTCTTGGAAATACGCTCTAT.